This is a list of T cell receptor beta chains from one sample in a study of technical replicates of blood from four donors. Repertoires were generated with immunoSEQ multiplex PCR, while TCRdb's copy carries only in-frame clones and drops some. Among under 75,000 clones listed, 75% to 90% were seen once. The source material was PBMCs. These TCRs come from a human donor in good health. Some clones in this sample may be carry-over from other donors' samples. CDR3s include the opening cysteine and the closing phenylalanine or tryptophan. Fields, in order: J gene, clone size, D gene, V gene, CDR3 protein, CDR3 DNA. The D gene is left open where the match is weak. Size is stated for part of the rows, as once, few or many counts, or as a class when the clone is expanded.

j_call: TRBJ2-7
clone_size: -
d_call: -
v_call: TRBV5-6
cdr3_aa: CASSSGQLTYEQYF
cdr3_nt: TGTGCCAGCAGCTCTGGACAGTTGACCTACGAGCAGTACTTC

j_call: TRBJ1-1
clone_size: -
d_call: -
v_call: TRBV30
cdr3_aa: CAWSVGRGTEAFF
cdr3_nt: TGTGCCTGGAGTGTGGGGAGGGGGACTGAAGCTTTCTTT

j_call: TRBJ1-5
clone_size: -
d_call: TRBD1
v_call: TRBV5-1
cdr3_aa: CASSPWTGSNQPQHF
cdr3_nt: TGCGCCAGCAGCCCCTGGACAGGGAGCAATCAGCCCCAGCATTTT

j_call: TRBJ1-4
clone_size: -
d_call: -
v_call: TRBV4-1
cdr3_aa: CASSQGPGYNEKLFF
cdr3_nt: TGCGCCAGCAGCCAGGGTCCGGGATATAATGAAAAACTGTTTTTT

j_call: TRBJ2-5
clone_size: -
d_call: -
v_call: TRBV30
cdr3_aa: CAWSVNRGTIQETQYF
cdr3_nt: TGTGCCTGGAGTGTTAATAGGGGAACAATCCAAGAGACCCAGTACTTC

j_call: TRBJ1-5
clone_size: -
d_call: -
v_call: TRBV2
cdr3_aa: CASSEPSSNQPQHF
cdr3_nt: TGTGCCAGCAGTGAACCCAGTAGCAATCAGCCCCAGCATTTT

j_call: TRBJ2-1
clone_size: -
d_call: TRBD2
v_call: TRBV7-8
cdr3_aa: CASSLVVAGGTYNEQFF
cdr3_nt: TGTGCCAGCAGCCTGGTGGTAGCGGGAGGGACCTACAATGAGCAGTTCTTC

j_call: TRBJ2-5
clone_size: -
d_call: TRBD2
v_call: TRBV11-1
cdr3_aa: CASSLGVLAGGPEETQYF
cdr3_nt: TGTGCCAGCAGCCTAGGGGTCCTAGCGGGGGGACCTGAAGAGACCCAGTACTTC

j_call: TRBJ1-1
clone_size: -
d_call: TRBD1
v_call: TRBV29-1
cdr3_aa: CSVVGTGRFSEAFF
cdr3_nt: TGCAGCGTGGTTGGGACAGGTCGGTTTTCTGAAGCTTTCTTT

j_call: TRBJ1-1
clone_size: -
d_call: TRBD1
v_call: TRBV5-1
cdr3_aa: CASSLAGTGVTEAFF
cdr3_nt: TGCGCCAGCAGCTTGGCCGGGACAGGGGTTACTGAAGCTTTCTTT

j_call: TRBJ1-1
clone_size: few
d_call: -
v_call: TRBV30
cdr3_aa: CAWSVDSMNTEAFF
cdr3_nt: TGTGCCTGGAGTGTGGACAGCATGAACACTGAAGCTTTCTTT

j_call: TRBJ1-2
clone_size: -
d_call: -
v_call: TRBV5-1
cdr3_aa: CASSPSEGGGYTF
cdr3_nt: TGCGCCAGCAGCCCTTCGGAGGGCGGGGGCTACACCTTC

j_call: TRBJ1-1
clone_size: -
d_call: TRBD1
v_call: TRBV25-1
cdr3_aa: CASSDPFGGTEGFF
cdr3_nt: TGTGCCAGCAGTGACCCGTTCGGCGGGACAGAGGGTTTCTTT

j_call: TRBJ2-1
clone_size: -
d_call: TRBD2
v_call: TRBV7-8
cdr3_aa: CASSLATSGSYEQFF
cdr3_nt: TGTGCCAGCAGCTTAGCGACTAGCGGGAGCTATGAGCAGTTCTTC

j_call: TRBJ2-3
clone_size: -
d_call: TRBD2
v_call: TRBV5-1
cdr3_aa: CASSSLAGAADTQYF
cdr3_nt: TGCGCCAGCAGCTCGTTAGCGGGAGCGGCAGATACGCAGTATTTT

j_call: TRBJ2-2
clone_size: -
d_call: TRBD1
v_call: TRBV10-3
cdr3_aa: CAISDRTGGPGELFF
cdr3_nt: TGTGCCATCAGTGATCGGACAGGGGGCCCCGGGGAGCTGTTTTTT

j_call: TRBJ2-7
clone_size: -
d_call: TRBD2
v_call: TRBV6-5
cdr3_aa: CASSYSSGGGPYEQYF
cdr3_nt: TGTGCCAGCAGTTACTCTAGCGGGGGGGGGCCCTACGAGCAGTACTTC

j_call: TRBJ1-4
clone_size: -
d_call: -
v_call: TRBV5-1
cdr3_aa: CASAPEEGEKLFF
cdr3_nt: TGCGCCAGCGCCCCCGAGGAGGGTGAAAAACTGTTTTTT

j_call: TRBJ2-1
clone_size: -
d_call: TRBD2
v_call: TRBV19
cdr3_aa: CASSEGLAGYNEQFF
cdr3_nt: TGTGCCAGTAGCGAGGGACTAGCAGGTTACAATGAGCAGTTCTTC

j_call: TRBJ1-3
clone_size: -
d_call: -
v_call: TRBV2
cdr3_aa: CASGRQSSGNTIYF
cdr3_nt: TGTGCCAGCGGAAGACAAAGCTCTGGAAACACCATATATTTT

j_call: TRBJ1-4
clone_size: -
d_call: -
v_call: TRBV9
cdr3_aa: CASSVGPSIEKLFF
cdr3_nt: TGTGCCAGCAGCGTAGGGCCGTCAATTGAAAAACTGTTTTTT

j_call: TRBJ2-1
clone_size: -
d_call: -
v_call: TRBV5-1
cdr3_aa: CASSLFGVAYNEQFF
cdr3_nt: TGCGCCAGCAGCTTGTTTGGCGTAGCTTACAATGAGCAGTTCTTC

j_call: TRBJ1-1
clone_size: -
d_call: -
v_call: TRBV5-6
cdr3_aa: CASSLPPGSEAFF
cdr3_nt: TGTGCCAGCAGCCTGCCTCCGGGGTCTGAAGCTTTCTTT

j_call: TRBJ2-5
clone_size: -
d_call: -
v_call: TRBV29-1
cdr3_aa: CSVDGGLSRGTQYF
cdr3_nt: TGCAGCGTTGACGGGGGGCTTAGCCGGGGGACCCAGTACTTC

j_call: TRBJ2-7
clone_size: -
d_call: -
v_call: TRBV9
cdr3_aa: CASSSPGPAGYHEQYF
cdr3_nt: TGTGCCAGCAGCTCTCCCGGACCAGCAGGGTACCACGAGCAGTACTTC

j_call: TRBJ1-4
clone_size: -
d_call: TRBD1
v_call: TRBV19
cdr3_aa: CASSKSSGTATNEKLFF
cdr3_nt: TGTGCCAGTAGTAAGTCATCCGGGACAGCAACTAATGAAAAACTGTTTTTT